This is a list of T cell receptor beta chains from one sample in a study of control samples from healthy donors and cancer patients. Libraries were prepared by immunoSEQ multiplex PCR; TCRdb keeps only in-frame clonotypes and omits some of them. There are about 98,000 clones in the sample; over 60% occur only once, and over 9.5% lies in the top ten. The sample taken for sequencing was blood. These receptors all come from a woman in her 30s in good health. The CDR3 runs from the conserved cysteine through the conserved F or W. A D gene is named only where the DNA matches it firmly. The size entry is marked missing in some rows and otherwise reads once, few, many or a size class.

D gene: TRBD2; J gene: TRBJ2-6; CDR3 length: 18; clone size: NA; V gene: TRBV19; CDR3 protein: CASSKLSGGYSGANVLTF; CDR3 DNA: TGTGCCAGTAGTAAGCTTAGCGGGGGGTACTCTGGGGCCAACGTCCTGACTTTC
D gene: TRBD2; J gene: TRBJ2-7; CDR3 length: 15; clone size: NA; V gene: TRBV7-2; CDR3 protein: CASSLGLAGVGEQYF; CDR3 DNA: TGTGCCAGCAGCCTCGGACTAGCGGGGGTGGGGGAGCAGTACTTC
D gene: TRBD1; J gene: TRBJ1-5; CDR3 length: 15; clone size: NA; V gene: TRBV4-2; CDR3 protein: CASSPRQGGSQPQHF; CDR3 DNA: TGTGCCAGCAGCCCGCGACAGGGAGGCAGTCAGCCCCAGCATTTT
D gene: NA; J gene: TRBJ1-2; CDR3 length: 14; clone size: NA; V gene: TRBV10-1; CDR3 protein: CASSESRGNYGYTF; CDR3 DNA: TGCGCCAGCAGTGAGTCGCGGGGTAACTATGGCTACACCTTC
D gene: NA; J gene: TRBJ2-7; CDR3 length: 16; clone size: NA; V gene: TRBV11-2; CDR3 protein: CASSPPALGNTYEQYF; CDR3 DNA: TGTGCCAGCAGCCCGCCCGCGCTGGGCAACACCTACGAGCAGTACTTC
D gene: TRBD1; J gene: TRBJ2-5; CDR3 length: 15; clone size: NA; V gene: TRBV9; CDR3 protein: CASSVGDRGGETQYF; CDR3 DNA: TGTGCCAGCAGCGTAGGGGACAGGGGTGGGGAGACCCAGTACTTC
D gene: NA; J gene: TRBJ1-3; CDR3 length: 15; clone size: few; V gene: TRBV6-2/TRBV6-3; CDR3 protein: CASSYSSGTENTIYF; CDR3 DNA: TGTGCCAGCAGTTACTCGTCAGGGACGGAAAACACCATATATTTT
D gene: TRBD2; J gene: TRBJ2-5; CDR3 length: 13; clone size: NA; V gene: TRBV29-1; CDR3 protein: CSGSSGGAETQYF; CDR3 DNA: TGCAGCGGTAGTAGCGGGGGGGCGGAGACCCAGTACTTC
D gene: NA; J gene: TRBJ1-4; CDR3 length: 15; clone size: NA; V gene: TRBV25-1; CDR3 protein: CASSESFTVNEKLFF; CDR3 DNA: TGTGCCAGCAGTGAATCCTTTACAGTTAATGAAAAACTGTTTTTT
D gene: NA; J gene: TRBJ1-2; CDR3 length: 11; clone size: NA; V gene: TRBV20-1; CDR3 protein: CSARQSDGYTF; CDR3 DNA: TGCAGTGCTCGGCAGTCCGATGGCTACACCTTC
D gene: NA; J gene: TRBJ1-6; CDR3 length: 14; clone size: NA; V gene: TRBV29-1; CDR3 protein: CSVAGDAINSPLHF; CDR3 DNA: TGCAGCGTTGCGGGGGACGCAATTAATTCACCCCTCCACTTT
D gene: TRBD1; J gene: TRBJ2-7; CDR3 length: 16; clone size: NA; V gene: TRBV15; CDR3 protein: CATSRDRGQGAYEQYF; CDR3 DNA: TGTGCCACCAGCAGAGATCGGGGACAGGGGGCCTACGAGCAGTACTTC
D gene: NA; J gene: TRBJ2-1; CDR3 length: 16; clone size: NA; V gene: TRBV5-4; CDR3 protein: CASSFGSGGFYNEQFF; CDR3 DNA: NA
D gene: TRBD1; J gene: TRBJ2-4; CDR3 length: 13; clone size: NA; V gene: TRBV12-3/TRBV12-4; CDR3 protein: CASSLRQGNIQYF; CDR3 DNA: TGTGCCAGCAGTCTACGACAGGGAAACATTCAGTACTTC